Listed below are T cell receptor beta chains from one sample, sequenced in a study of shared clonotypes between healthy human individuals. The table came from immunoSEQ multiplex PCR; TCRdb's copy has only in-frame clones and leaves some out. Of roughly 2.4 million clones in the sample, roughly 95% were seen once. The sequenced sample consisted of naive CD4+ T cells sorted from blood. Receptors originate from a man between 18 and 35 years old in good health. Both conserved end residues are part of each CDR3. Fields, in order: CDR3 length, J gene, V gene, D gene, CDR3 protein, CDR3 DNA. A D gene is named only where the DNA matches it firmly.

15 | TRBJ2-3 | TRBV14 | . | CASSQHRQGTDTQYF | TGTGCCAGCAGCCAGCACCGACAAGGCACAGATACGCAGTATTTT
16 | TRBJ1-4 | TRBV7-9 | . | CASSLGSAGVREKLFF | TGTGCCAGCAGCTTAGGGTCCGCAGGGGTCCGGGAAAAACTGTTTTTT
15 | TRBJ2-2 | TRBV6-5 | TRBD2 | CASSPIRGGGGELFF | TGTGCCAGCAGTCCCATCCGGGGGGGCGGCGGGGAGCTGTTTTTT
14 | TRBJ1-1 | TRBV6-6 | . | CASSQGTQNTEAFF | TGTGCCAGCAGCCAAGGGACACAAAACACTGAAGCTTTCTTT
16 | TRBJ2-3 | TRBV6-1 | TRBD2 | CASSETSGGITDTQYF | TGTGCCAGCAGTGAGACTAGCGGGGGGATCACAGATACGCAGTATTTT
15 | TRBJ2-1 | TRBV7-2 | TRBD2 | CASSPLRDYDNEQFF | TGTGCCAGCAGCCCGCTCCGGGACTACGACAATGAGCAGTTCTTC
17 | TRBJ2-2 | TRBV27 | TRBD2 | CASSPGSSGRVTGELFF | TGTGCCAGCAGTCCAGGGAGTAGCGGGAGGGTCACCGGGGAGCTGTTTTTT
13 | TRBJ1-5 | TRBV11-2 | . | CASSLVPGQPQHF | TGTGCCAGCAGCTTAGTGCCAGGCCAGCCCCAGCATTTT
15 | TRBJ1-4 | TRBV30 | TRBD1 | CAWDTIDRGNEKLFF | TGTGCCTGGGATACCATCGACAGGGGGAACGAAAAACTGTTTTTT
13 | TRBJ1-1 | TRBV25-1 | TRBD1 | CASGDRKNTEAFF | TGTGCCAGCGGGGACAGAAAGAACACTGAAGCTTTCTTT
15 | TRBJ2-2 | TRBV6-6 | TRBD1 | CASSYEGANTGELFF | TGTGCCAGCAGTTACGAGGGGGCTAACACCGGGGAGCTGTTTTTT
15 | TRBJ1-4 | TRBV6-6 | TRBD1 | CASSYARQGSEKLFF | TGTGCCAGCAGTTACGCGCGACAGGGAAGCGAAAAACTGTTTTTT